Listed below are T cell receptor beta chains from one sample, sequenced in a study of shared clonotypes between healthy human individuals. Sequencing used immunoSEQ multiplex PCR; TCRdb keeps in-frame clones, though not all of them. The sample carries some 500,000 clones, 95% to 96% recorded once. Input material: naive CD4+ T cells sorted from blood. These receptors came from a woman in her thirties in good health. Each CDR3 is given with its conserved first and last residue. Each record gives: D gene, V gene, J gene, clone size, CDR3 protein, CDR3 DNA. The D gene is left open where the match is weak. Expanded clones get a size class; other rows say once, few or many, or leave the size out.

D: -
V: TRBV9
J: TRBJ1-3
size: -
CDR3: CASSVGGPSGNTIYF
DNA: TGTGCCAGCAGCGTAGGTGGGCCATCTGGAAACACCATATATTTT

D: TRBD2
V: TRBV7-8
J: TRBJ2-7
size: -
CDR3: CASSEIRGSSGSSYEQYF
DNA: TGTGCCAGCAGCGAAATCCGCGGGTCTAGCGGCAGTTCCTACGAGCAGTACTTC

D: -
V: TRBV4-1
J: TRBJ2-1
size: once
CDR3: CASSQDGAGNLREQFF
DNA: TGCGCCAGCAGCCAAGATGGTGCCGGGAATCTTCGAGAGCAGTTCTTC

D: TRBD1
V: TRBV5-1
J: TRBJ1-4
size: -
CDR3: CASSSSAGTGYEKLFF
DNA: TGCGCCAGCAGCTCCAGCGCCGGGACAGGGTATGAAAAACTGTTTTTT

D: -
V: TRBV5-1
J: TRBJ2-5
size: -
CDR3: CASSTDTGETQYF
DNA: TGCGCCAGCAGCACAGACACAGGGGAGACCCAGTACTTC

D: TRBD1
V: TRBV5-1
J: TRBJ1-1
size: -
CDR3: CASSLGPQGADTEAFF
DNA: TGCGCCAGCAGCTTGGGGCCGCAGGGGGCCGACACTGAAGCTTTCTTT

D: -
V: TRBV4-1
J: TRBJ2-7
size: -
CDR3: CASSPPGRKNFHEQYF
DNA: TGCGCCAGCAGCCCCCCCGGGCGGAAAAATTTCCACGAGCAGTACTTC

D: TRBD1
V: TRBV7-8
J: TRBJ1-1
size: -
CDR3: CASREGQVAEAFF
DNA: TGTGCCAGCAGAGAGGGACAGGTAGCTGAAGCTTTCTTT

D: TRBD1
V: TRBV10-3
J: TRBJ2-3
size: -
CDR3: CAAQDRDLTDTQYF
DNA: TGTGCCGCCCAAGACAGGGACCTCACAGATACGCAGTATTTT

D: TRBD2
V: TRBV4-1
J: TRBJ2-2
size: -
CDR3: CASSHPRVAGGGGELFF
DNA: TGCGCCAGCAGCCATCCCCGAGTAGCGGGAGGGGGCGGGGAGCTGTTTTTT

D: TRBD1
V: TRBV19
J: TRBJ1-1
size: -
CDR3: CASSLSGGTTEAFF
DNA: TGTGCCAGTAGCCTATCAGGGGGCACCACTGAAGCTTTCTTT

D: TRBD1
V: TRBV27
J: TRBJ2-7
size: -
CDR3: CASRKGGQQYF
DNA: TGTGCCAGCAGAAAAGGGGGCCAGCAGTACTTC

D: TRBD2
V: TRBV9
J: TRBJ2-7
size: -
CDR3: CASSWGTSGPYEQYF
DNA: TGTGCCAGCAGTTGGGGTACTAGCGGACCCTACGAGCAGTACTTC

D: -
V: TRBV7-9
J: TRBJ1-1
size: -
CDR3: CASSVSGTDLTEAFF
DNA: TGTGCCAGCAGCGTTTCCGGGACCGACTTAACTGAAGCTTTCTTT

D: -
V: TRBV2
J: TRBJ1-5
size: -
CDR3: CASQLISNQPQHF
DNA: TGTGCCAGTCAACTGATTAGCAATCAGCCCCAGCATTTT

D: -
V: TRBV28
J: TRBJ2-7
size: -
CDR3: CASSLFSYEQYF
DNA: TGTGCCAGCAGTTTATTCTCCTACGAGCAGTACTTC

D: TRBD1
V: TRBV19
J: TRBJ1-1
size: -
CDR3: CASSETGFKAFF
DNA: TGTGCCAGTAGCGAGACAGGGTTCAAGGCTTTCTTT

D: TRBD2
V: TRBV5-1
J: TRBJ2-1
size: -
CDR3: CASSNPVAGVFNEQFF
DNA: TGCGCCAGCAGTAACCCCGTGGCGGGAGTTTTTAATGAGCAGTTCTTC

D: -
V: TRBV7-3
J: TRBJ2-2
size: -
CDR3: CASSLTGQNTGELFF
DNA: TGTGCCAGCAGCTTAACGGGACAAAACACCGGGGAGCTGTTTTTT

D: TRBD2
V: TRBV5-1
J: TRBJ2-5
size: -
CDR3: CASSLVAGVGETQYF
DNA: TGCGCCAGCAGCTTGGTTGCGGGAGTAGGTGAGACCCAGTACTTC

D: TRBD1
V: TRBV18
J: TRBJ1-1
size: -
CDR3: CASSAATGALNTEAFF
DNA: TGTGCCAGCTCGGCCGCGACAGGGGCATTGAACACTGAAGCTTTCTTT

D: -
V: TRBV10-1
J: TRBJ1-5
size: -
CDR3: CASSYNSNQPQHF
DNA: TGCGCCAGCAGCTACAATAGCAATCAGCCCCAGCATTTT

D: TRBD1
V: TRBV29-1
J: TRBJ1-1
size: -
CDR3: CSGIGQAGGSGFF
DNA: TGCAGCGGGATCGGACAGGCTGGCGGATCGGGCTTCTTT